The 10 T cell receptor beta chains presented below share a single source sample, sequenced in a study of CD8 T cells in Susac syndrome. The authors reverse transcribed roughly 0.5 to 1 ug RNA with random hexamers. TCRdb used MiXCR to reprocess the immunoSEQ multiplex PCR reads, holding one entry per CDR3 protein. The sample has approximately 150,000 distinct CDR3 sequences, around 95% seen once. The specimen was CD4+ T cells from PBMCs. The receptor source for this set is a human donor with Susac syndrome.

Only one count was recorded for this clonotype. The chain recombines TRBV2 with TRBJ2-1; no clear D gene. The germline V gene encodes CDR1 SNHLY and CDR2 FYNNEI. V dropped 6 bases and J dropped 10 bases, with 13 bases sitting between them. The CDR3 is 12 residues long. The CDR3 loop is CASRSEAGEQFF. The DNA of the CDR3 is TGTGCCAGCAGAAGCGAGGCCGGAGAGCAGTTCTTC.

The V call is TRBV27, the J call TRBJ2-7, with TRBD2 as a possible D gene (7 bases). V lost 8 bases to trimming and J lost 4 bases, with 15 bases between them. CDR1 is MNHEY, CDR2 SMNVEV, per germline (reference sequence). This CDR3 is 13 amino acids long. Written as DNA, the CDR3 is TGTGCCAGCCGGGGGGCCAGTCGGTACGAGCAGTACTTC. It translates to CASRGASRYEQYF.

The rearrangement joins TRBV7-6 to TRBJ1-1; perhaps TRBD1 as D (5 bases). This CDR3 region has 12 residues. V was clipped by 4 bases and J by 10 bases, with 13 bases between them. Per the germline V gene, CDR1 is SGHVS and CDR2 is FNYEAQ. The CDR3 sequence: CASSSPGTAAFF. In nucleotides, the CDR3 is TGTGCCAGCAGCTCCCCCGGGACGGCAGCTTTCTTT.

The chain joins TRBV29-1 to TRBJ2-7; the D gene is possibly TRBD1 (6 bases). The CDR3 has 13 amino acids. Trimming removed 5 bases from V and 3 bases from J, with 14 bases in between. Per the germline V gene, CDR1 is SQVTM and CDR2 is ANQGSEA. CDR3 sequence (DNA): TGCAGCGTTAGGAGCCTAGGGGGCTACGAGCAGTACTTC. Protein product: CSVRSLGGYEQYF.

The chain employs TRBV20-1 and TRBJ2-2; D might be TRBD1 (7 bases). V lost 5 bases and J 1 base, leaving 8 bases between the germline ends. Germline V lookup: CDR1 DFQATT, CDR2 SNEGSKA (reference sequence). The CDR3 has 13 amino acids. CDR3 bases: TGCAGTGCTCAGGGGGGGAACACCGGGGAGCTGTTTTTT. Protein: CSAQGGNTGELFF.

CDR3 bases: TGCAGCGTTGATCCGGCCGGGGGAGGAAACATTCAGTACTTC. Encoded protein: CSVDPAGGGNIQYF. The chain combines TRBV29-1 with TRBJ2-4, with D possibly matching TRBD2 (6 bases). The CDR3 covers 14 residues. CDR1 SQVTM and CDR2 ANQGSEA come from the germline V gene. Trimming removed 3 bases at V and 6 bases at J, with 15 bases between.

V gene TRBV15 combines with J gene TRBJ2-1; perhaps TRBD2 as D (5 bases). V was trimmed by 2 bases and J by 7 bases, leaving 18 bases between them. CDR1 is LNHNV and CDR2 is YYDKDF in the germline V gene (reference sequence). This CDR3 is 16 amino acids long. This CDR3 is CATSRRSGSRVNEQFF. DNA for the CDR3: TGTGCCACCAGCAGACGCTCGGGATCGCGAGTGAATGAGCAGTTCTTC.

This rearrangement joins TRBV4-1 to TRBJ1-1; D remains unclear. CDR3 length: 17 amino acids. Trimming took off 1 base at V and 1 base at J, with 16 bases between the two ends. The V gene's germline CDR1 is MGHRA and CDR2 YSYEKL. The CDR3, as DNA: TGCGCCAGCAGCCAAGTTGTCGTCCGGGAGAGGAACACTGAAGCTTTCTTT. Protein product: CASSQVVVRERNTEAFF.

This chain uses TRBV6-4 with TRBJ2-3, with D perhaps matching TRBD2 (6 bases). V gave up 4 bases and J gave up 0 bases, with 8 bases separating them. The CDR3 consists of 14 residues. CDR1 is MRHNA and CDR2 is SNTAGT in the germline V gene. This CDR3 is CASSARGSTDTQYF. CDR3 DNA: TGTGCCAGCAGTGCCCGGGGGAGCACAGATACGCAGTATTTT.

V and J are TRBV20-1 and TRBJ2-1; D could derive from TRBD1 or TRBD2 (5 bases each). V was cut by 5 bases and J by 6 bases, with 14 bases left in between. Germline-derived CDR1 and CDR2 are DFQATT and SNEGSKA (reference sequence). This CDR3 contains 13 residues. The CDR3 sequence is CSAGDPGPNEQFF. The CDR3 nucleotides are TGCAGTGCTGGGGACCCGGGACCCAATGAGCAGTTCTTC.